This paragraph reports one T cell receptor (beta chain). Trimming pared 0 bases from V and 6 bases from J, leaving 7 bases between. Germline lookup yields CDR1 SGHNT and CDR2 YENEEA. The CDR3 consists of 13 residues. This record belongs to a study of memory CD4+ T cells and cytomegalovirus serostatus. TCRdb's copy holds only in-frame clones and misses some; the assay was immunoSEQ multiplex PCR. The top ten clones hold 3.6% of a sample with approximately 88,000 clones, under 90% of them seen once. Single viable CD3+CD4+CD8-CD45RO+ cells were sorted as the memory CD4+ T cells. The sequence was obtained from an adult in good health and CMV-seropositive. The chain couples TRBV11-3 to TRBJ2-3; D unclear. The sequenced sample was memory CD4+ T cells from blood. The CDR3 bases are TGTGCCAGCAGCTTAGAAGGATTGGATACGCAGTATTTT. Protein: CASSLEGLDTQYF.